This T cell receptor beta chain was captured in a study of spatial heterogeneity in lung cancer. Overall study findings and caveats: Tumor mutation counts were tracked by expanded intratumoral alpha and beta TCR counts.

In its sample, this clonotype ranks as medium-sized (0.01 to 0.1%). As yet, its antigen is unknown. Germline CDR1 and CDR2: MNHEY and SVGAGI. Trimming at V came to 11 bases and at J to 2 bases, leaving 8 bases not matched to a gene. This CDR3 has 13 amino acids. TCRdb recomputed calls from the 5' RACE reads with MiXCR, one row per CDR3 protein. This table has a few thousand distinct CDR3 sequences, approximately 6% appearing once. Time point indicated: sample taken at primary tumor resection. The V gene is TRBV6-5, the J gene TRBJ2-7; 8 bases are shared with TRBD1. Sequencing used lung tumor tissue, obtained at surgery. The receptor was isolated from a female donor with early-stage non-small cell lung cancer. CDR3 sequence reads: CASHRTGTYEQYF. The CDR3 bases are TGTGCCTCCCACAGGACAGGGACCTACGAGCAGTACTTC.